Presented here are 17 T cell receptor beta chains from one specimen sequenced in a study of CD8 T cells in ankylosing spondylitis. Study conclusions and caveats: One TCR beta motif, made up of 7 or 8 highly homologous variants, appeared characteristic of ankylosing spondylitis blood.

MiXCR, applied by TCRdb to the 5' RACE reads, yields one record per CDR3 protein. The sample lists around 770,000 distinct CDR3 sequences, 15% to 20% occurring once. These receptors' targets are unknown. Sequenced: blood, either unsorted or a sorted T cell fraction (not recorded which). Receptors originate from a male donor with ankylosing spondylitis.

The CDR3 loop is CASSIGSGGTYEQYF. The CDR3 nucleotides are TGTGCCAGTAGTATTGGTAGCGGGGGAACCTACGAGCAGTACTTC. The gene calls are TRBV19 and TRBJ2-7; TRBD2 matches 9 bases. Germline V gene sequence: CDR1 LNHDA, CDR2 SQIVND (reference sequence). The CDR3 runs 15 residues. J lost 2 bases, V lost 3 bases, and 5 bases had no gene match.

The chain carries TRBV5-1 and TRBJ2-7; TRBD1 matches 8 bases. The CDR3 has 15 amino acids. Germline V gene sequence: CDR1 SGHRS, CDR2 YFSETQ. After removal of 4 bases from V and 2 bases from J, the junction contained 8 bases not matched to a gene. The CDR3 DNA follows: TGCGCCAGCAGCCCTGGGACAGGATCCCCCTACGAGCAGTACTTC. This gives the protein CASSPGTGSPYEQYF.

This clonotype was detected a few times. The chain has TRBV5-1 and TRBJ2-7; maybe TRBD1 (5 bases). This CDR3 is built from 16 residues. V gave up 1 base and J gave up 3 bases, with 17 bases separating them. CDR1 and CDR2 from the germline V gene are SGHRS and YFSETQ. The chain's CDR3 is CASSLSIAGPLYEQYF. In DNA, the CDR3 is TGCGCCAGCAGCTTGTCAATTGCAGGGCCGCTCTACGAGCAGTACTTC.

Only a few counts were recorded for this clonotype. The rearrangement links TRBV30 to TRBJ1-2; tentatively, D is TRBD1 (6 bases). This CDR3 region has 13 residues. Per germline, CDR1 GTSNPN and CDR2 SVGIG (reference sequence). The CDR3 loop is CVGAGGVGYGYTF. CDR3 nucleotides: TGTGTGGGGGCGGGGGGCGTAGGCTATGGCTACACCTTC.

This clonotype occurred a few times. The chain employs TRBV3-1 and TRBJ1-1; D unclear. The CDR3 runs 14 residues. CDR1 is LGHDT, CDR2 YNNKEL, per germline (reference sequence). Trimming removed 1 base from V and 5 bases from J, with 11 bases in between. In nucleotides, the CDR3 is TGTGCCAGCAGCCAAGCGGCAGGAGGGACTGAAGCTTTCTTT. This encodes CASSQAAGGTEAFF.

This clonotype was picked up a small number of times. V gene TRBV20-1 combines with J gene TRBJ2-7, with 9 nucleotides matching TRBD1. Germline CDR1 and CDR2: DFQATT and SNEGSKA (reference sequence). Germline trimming cut 0 bases from V and 1 base from J; bases unmatched to any gene: 7. The CDR3 is 16 amino acids. CDR3 loop: CSARDRDRGWSYEQYF. CDR3 nucleotide sequence: TGCAGTGCTAGAGATAGAGACAGGGGGTGGTCCTACGAGCAGTACTTC.

The chain uses TRBV4-3 and TRBJ1-1; D is perhaps TRBD1 (6 bases). Trimming shortened V by 0 bases and J by 3 bases, and 11 bases separated the two germline ends. Germline CDR1 is LGHNA and CDR2 is YSLEER. The CDR3 has 15 amino acids. CDR3 sequence reads: CASSQDPDRYTEAFF. The CDR3 DNA reads as TGCGCCAGCAGCCAAGACCCCGACAGGTACACTGAAGCTTTCTTT.

The chain is built from TRBV7-6 and TRBJ2-2; TRBD1 matches 10 bases. The length of the CDR3 is 16 residues. The ends lost 4 bases at V and 6 bases at J; junction bases unmatched: 8. CDR1 and CDR2 (germline): SGHVS, FNYEAQ. CDR3 region: CASSSPPGTGAGELFF. CDR3 sequence (DNA): TGTGCCAGCAGCTCCCCCCCCGGGACAGGGGCCGGGGAGCTGTTTTTT.

This clonotype was detected only a few times. The chain couples TRBV24-1 to TRBJ1-1; no clear D. The V gene's germline CDR1 is KGHDR and CDR2 SFDVKD. The CDR3 has 13 amino acids. Trimming cost V 7 bases and J 1 base, with 9 bases left between them. In DNA form, the CDR3 reads TGTGCCACCAGAAAGGGAACGAACACTGAAGCTTTCTTT. Its protein is CATRKGTNTEAFF.

Concerning this clonotype itself: An end of the junction differs from the germline gene, which may be a read error. The chain couples TRBV5-1 to TRBJ2-6, with TRBD1 matching over 12 bases. Germline CDR1 reads SGHRS; CDR2 reads YFSETQ. The length of the CDR3 is 17 residues. The CDR3 protein is CATSTGQGALGANVLTF. The CDR3 region has the DNA TGCGCCACCAGCACGGGACAGGGGGCGTTGGGGGCCAACGTCCTGACTTTC.

CDR3 region: CASSGSPLDTQYF. Here the CDR3 DNA reads TGTGCCAGCAGCGGCTCCCCCTTGGATACGCAGTATTTT. This sequence joins TRBV9 and TRBJ2-3; the D is unclear. Trimming removed 3 bases at V and 6 bases at J, with 11 bases between. The CDR3 runs 13 residues. The germline V gene has CDR1 SGDLS and CDR2 YYNGEE.

In this sample, this clonotype turned up a few times. The V and J genes are TRBV3-1 and TRBJ2-3, with 7 bases fitting TRBD1. This CDR3 has 15 residues. Losses at the gene ends were 4 bases for V and 6 bases for J; bases not matched to a gene: 10. CDR1 is LGHDT and CDR2 is YNNKEL in the germline V gene (reference sequence). The CDR3 coding sequence is TGTGCCAGCAGCCTCTCCCGGACAGGATCCGATACGCAGTATTTT. Translated, it gives CASSLSRTGSDTQYF.

V usage is TRBV10-3 and J usage is TRBJ2-7, with a weak D call TRBD2 (5 bases). V was cut by 6 bases and J by 4 bases, with 13 bases left in between. The CDR3 contains 13 residues. CDR1 is ENHRY, CDR2 SYGVKD, per germline. The CDR3 region is CAIRYEGRYEQYF. The CDR3, as DNA: TGTGCCATCAGATACGAGGGCCGGTACGAGCAGTACTTC.

In its sample, this clonotype was seen a few times. The chain uses TRBV27 and TRBJ2-7; D is perhaps TRBD2 (5 bases). CDR3 length equals 17 residues. Germline lookup yields CDR1 MNHEY and CDR2 SMNVEV (reference sequence). The germline V and J ends were trimmed by 3 bases and 0 bases, with 18 bases remaining between them. Written as DNA, the CDR3 is TGTGCCAGCAGTTTCGAGGGTAAAGCGGCGAGCTCCTACGAGCAGTACTTC. This encodes CASSFEGKAASSYEQYF.

V is TRBV9 and J is TRBJ2-2; D call uncertain. CDR1 is SGDLS, CDR2 YYNGEE, per germline. The CDR3 consists of 13 residues. V gave up 2 bases and J gave up 4 bases, with 6 bases separating them. The chain's CDR3 is CASSVASTGELFF. CDR3 coding DNA: TGTGCCAGCAGCGTCGCTTCCACCGGGGAGCTGTTTTTT.

Ten or more counts support this clonotype. The J gene is TRBJ1-1, the V gene TRBV10-3; no firm D call. The CDR3 covers 14 residues. Germline assignment: CDR1 ENHRY and CDR2 SYGVKD. The V and J ends lost 4 bases and 1 base respectively, with 10 bases between them. The CDR3: CAISVSKTNTEAFF. The CDR3 DNA reads TGTGCCATCAGTGTTTCCAAGACGAACACTGAAGCTTTCTTT.

This clonotype came up a few times. The V call is TRBV10-2, the J call TRBJ2-7; 8 positions match TRBD2. The germline V gene has CDR1 WSHSY and CDR2 SAAADI. The CDR3 has 20 amino acids. The junction had 19 bases not matched to a gene; V was cut back by 3 bases and J by 0 bases. The CDR3 sequence is CASSEPVSGGFYFPSYEQYF. Here the CDR3 DNA reads TGCGCCAGCAGTGAACCTGTAAGCGGGGGATTTTATTTTCCCTCCTACGAGCAGTACTTC.